A selection of T cell receptor beta chains follows, all from one sample in a study of cytomegalovirus exposure and HLA in healthy donors. Clones were read by immunoSEQ multiplex PCR, and TCRdb kept only the in-frame ones, dropping some. The sample lists 150,000 to 200,000 clones, 80% to 90% occurring once. Sequencing was performed on PBMCs. The receptor source for this set is a woman in her thirties in good health and CMV-seronegative. Both conserved end residues are part of each CDR3. A D gene is named only where the DNA matches it firmly. Not every row has a clone size; where given, it reads once, few, many or a size class.

d_call cdr3_length clone_size j_call v_call cdr3_nt cdr3_aa
- 14 - TRBJ2-3 TRBV19 TGTGCCAGTAGTATAACGGGGGTCGGGGATACGCAGTATTTT CASSITGVGDTQYF
TRBD1 16 - TRBJ1-3 TRBV6-1 TGTGCCAGCAGTGACAGCAACCGGGACAGGGTACACACCATATATTTT CASSDSNRDRVHTIYF
TRBD2 13 - TRBJ2-5 TRBV7-9 TGTGCCAGCAGAGGACTAGCGGGAGAGACCCAGTACTTC CASRGLAGETQYF
TRBD1 14 many TRBJ2-1 TRBV11-3 TGTGCCAGCAGCTTGGGACAGGGGGCAGAAGAGCAGTTCTTC CASSLGQGAEEQFF
TRBD2 16 - TRBJ2-3 TRBV27 TGTGCCAGCAGTTTAGGTCCCGGGAGGCGCACAGATACGCAGTATTTT CASSLGPGRRTDTQYF
TRBD2 12 - TRBJ2-3 TRBV19 TGTGCCAGTAGATCACTAGCGGCAAGGCAGTATTTT CASRSLAARQYF
TRBD1 16 - TRBJ2-6 TRBV2 TGTGCCAGCAAGACAGGGGTCAACTCTGGGGCCAACGTCCTGACTTTC CASKTGVNSGANVLTF
TRBD1 14 few TRBJ1-5 TRBV11-2 TGTGCCAGCAGCTTAGGGACAGGTGGGCAGCCCCAGCATTTT CASSLGTGGQPQHF
TRBD1 15 - TRBJ1-4 TRBV5-1 TGCGCCAGCAGCATCACGACAGGGGGTGGGGAAAAACTGTTTTTT CASSITTGGGEKLFF
- 15 once TRBJ2-5 TRBV5-1 TGCGCCAGCAGTTCTCCCTCAGGGGCCCAAGAGACCCAGTACTTC CASSSPSGAQETQYF
- 15 - TRBJ1-4 TRBV19 TGTGCCAGTAGTATTATGACAGCCTCTAATGAAAAACTGTTTTTT CASSIMTASNEKLFF
- 13 - TRBJ2-5 TRBV29-1 TGCAGCATCTCGACACTTCGTCAAGAGACCCAGTACTTC CSISTLRQETQYF
- 17 - TRBJ2-1 TRBV28 TGTGCCAGCAGTTTTCCTCTAAGACAGGTATCCTACAATGAGCAGTTCTTC CASSFPLRQVSYNEQFF